The clone carrying this T cell receptor (beta chain) was detected ten times or more. As yet, its antigen is unknown. This specimen comes from a study of T cells in Graves' hyperthyroidism and ophthalmopathy. Study observations and caveats: Researchers report that a 13 V-J model separated ophthalmopathy from stable hyperthyroidism. Most thyroid-expanded clonotypes above 0.001 were also found in blood.

The investigators amplified TCR beta CDR3 regions from RNA transcripts. RT-PCR in the first round (using the HTBI primer set) targeted the TCR CDR3. Each CDR3 protein gets one entry after TCRdb re-called the multiplex PCR reads with MiXCR. The sample carries about 290,000 distinct CDR3 sequences, 13% to 15% recorded once. Together with thyroid ultrasound, orbital computed tomography, serum thyroxine and TRAb, clinical symptoms were used for diagnoses. Deletions cut 0 bases from V and 4 bases from J, with 13 bases between. The CDR3 covers 16 residues. Germline V gives CDR1 MNHNS, CDR2 SASEGT. This receptor was taken from a woman aged 45-60 years with Graves' hyperthyroidism that later progressed to Graves' ophthalmopathy. J is TRBJ2-1 and V is TRBV6-1, with D perhaps TRBD1 (5 bases). The sequenced material came from blood. DNA of the CDR3: TGTGCCAGCAGTGAAGCATGGGCAGGGCCGTACAATGAGCAGTTCTTC. The encoded protein is CASSEAWAGPYNEQFF.